The 31 T cell receptor beta chains below all came from one sample that was sequenced in a study of cytomegalovirus exposure and HLA in healthy donors. PCR employed 60 Vbeta and 13 Jbeta primers. Profiled with immunoSEQ multiplex PCR; TCRdb holds only in-frame clones, not every one. This sample's clone table lists about 74,000 clones. Sequenced sample: PBMCs. The receptors were sampled from a female donor in good health and CMV-seropositive.

V gene TRBV10-3 combines with J gene TRBJ1-4, with D unresolved. Trimming removed 6 bases at V and 8 bases at J, with 19 bases between. CDR1 and CDR2 (germline): ENHRY, SYGVKD. The CDR3 totals 15 residues. Here the CDR3 reads CAISAEGGWKEKLFF. The CDR3 DNA follows: TGTGCCATCAGCGCAGAGGGAGGGTGGAAGGAAAAACTGTTTTTT.

The genes are TRBV9 and TRBJ1-5; D uncertain. Deletions cut 4 bases from V and 0 bases from J, with 11 bases between. The CDR3 extends over 15 amino acids. Germline V lookup: CDR1 SGDLS, CDR2 YYNGEE. As DNA, the CDR3 is TGTGCCAGCAGCCCCAGTCCAAATAGCAATCAGCCCCAGCATTTT. This codes for CASSPSPNSNQPQHF.

The chain recombines TRBV9 with TRBJ1-2; possibly TRBD1 for D (5 bases). Germline CDR1 is SGDLS and CDR2 is YYNGEE. The CDR3 has 16 amino acids. Trimming stripped 0 bases from V and 5 bases from J, with 17 bases between. The CDR3 DNA reads as TGTGCCAGCAGCGTAGCTTGGCAGGGTCTGGGGTATGGCTACACCTTC. It yields the protein CASSVAWQGLGYGYTF.

The J gene is TRBJ2-5, the V gene TRBV9; 7 nucleotides line up with TRBD2. The CDR3 is 15 amino acids. Germline CDR1 reads SGDLS; CDR2 reads YYNGEE. The V and J ends lost 4 bases and 4 bases, in that order; junction bases with no gene match: 10. CDR3 coding DNA: TGTGCCAGCAGCACCCGAAGCGGGGAATCAGAGACCCAGTACTTC. Protein product: CASSTRSGESETQYF.

The V call is TRBV29-1, the J call TRBJ2-3; D is perhaps TRBD2 (5 bases). This CDR3 spans 12 amino acids. Trimming took 4 bases from V and 8 from J, leaving 13 bases between them. The germline V gene has CDR1 SQVTM and CDR2 ANQGSEA. CDR3: CSVGSGERTQYF. CDR3 bases: TGCAGCGTTGGGAGTGGGGAGCGTACGCAGTATTTT.

The genes are TRBV7-6 and TRBJ2-7; TRBD2 is a possible D gene (6 bases). The germline gives CDR1 SGHVS, CDR2 FNYEAQ. V lost 6 bases, J lost 6 bases, and 21 bases lay in between. The CDR3 spans 15 residues. The CDR3 coding sequence is TGTGCCAGCAGTGCGTCGCCGGGGACTGATAGCGAGCAGTACTTC. This sequence encodes CASSASPGTDSEQYF.

The chain couples TRBV6-6 to TRBJ1-5; no definite D call. Germline V CDR1 and CDR2: MNHNY, SVGAGI (reference sequence). The CDR3 is made up of 14 amino acids. V was clipped by 0 bases and J by 1 base, with 4 bases between them. CDR3 in amino acids: CASSYSASNQPQHF. DNA of the CDR3: TGTGCCAGCAGTTACTCGGCAAGCAATCAGCCCCAGCATTTT.

This chain uses TRBV28 with TRBJ2-5; TRBD1 aligns across 9 bases. The J call may be faulty, since TRBJ2-7 better matches the DNA end. Germline V lookup: CDR1 MDHEN, CDR2 SYDVKM. This CDR3 is built from 16 residues. The CDR3 region is CASSLVTGGVGYEQYF. The CDR3 DNA follows: TGTGCCAGCAGTTTAGTAACAGGGGGCGTCGGCTACGAGCAGTACTTC.

The CDR3 sequence is CASSRDSDSYEQYF. DNA of the CDR3: TGTGCCAGCAGCCGGGACAGTGATTCCTACGAGCAGTACTTC. V gene TRBV5-4 combines with J gene TRBJ2-7, with 7 bases lining up with TRBD1. From germline, CDR1 is SGHNT and CDR2 YYREEE (reference sequence). The CDR3 spans 14 residues. V lost 4 bases and J lost 1; bases outside the gene matches: 5.

The chain is built from TRBV1 and TRBJ1-5; TRBD1 is the table's D call, not checked against the DNA. TRBV1 represents a pseudogene. CDR3 length: 16 amino acids. CDR3 DNA sequence: TGCACCAGCAGCCAAGACCCGGGACAGATCAATCAGCCCCAGCATTTT. The encoded protein is CTSSQDPGQINQPQHF.

V gene TRBV6-6 combines with J gene TRBJ1-1; D unclear. Germline CDR1 reads MNHNY; CDR2 reads SVGAGI (reference sequence). V was shortened by 7 bases and J by 5 bases, with 14 bases between the two germline ends. This CDR3 is 13 amino acids long. CDR3 in DNA: TGTGCCAGCAATTGGGGAGGAGAAACTGAAGCTTTCTTT. It encodes CASNWGGETEAFF.

The CDR3, as DNA: TGTGCCAGCAGCCAGGCTGGTGAGCAGTTCTTC. This codes for CASSQAGEQFF. This chain joins TRBV6-1 and TRBJ2-1; D call uncertain. This CDR3 has 11 residues. Trimming removed 6 bases at V and 9 bases at J, with 9 bases between. Germline V gives CDR1 MNHNS, CDR2 SASEGT.

The V and J genes are TRBV30 and TRBJ2-7, with TRBD1 as a possible D gene (5 bases). This CDR3 is 13 amino acids long. CDR1 and CDR2 from the germline V gene are GTSNPN and SVGIG (reference sequence). V was pared by 3 bases and J by 3 bases, with 12 bases between. CDR3 in amino acids: CAWRRQYIYEQYF. Here the CDR3 DNA reads TGTGCCTGGAGACGACAGTATATCTACGAGCAGTACTTC.

The chain combines TRBV27 with TRBJ2-5; 7 positions match TRBD1. The CDR3 sequence is 16 residues long. The trim removed 0 bases at V and 2 bases at J, leaving 6 bases unmatched. CDR1 is MNHEY, CDR2 SMNVEV, per germline (reference sequence). CDR3 in amino acids: CASSLSTGLGQETQYF. In DNA, the CDR3 is TGTGCCAGCAGTTTATCGACAGGGTTAGGGCAAGAGACCCAGTACTTC.

The chain carries TRBV5-6 and TRBJ1-4; TRBD1 matches at 9 bases. With V trimmed by 4 bases and J by 6 bases, 10 bases remained unmatched. Germline assignment: CDR1 SGHDT and CDR2 YYEEEE. This CDR3 is built from 16 residues. CDR3 bases: TGTGCCAGCAGCCCGGCATCGGGACAGGGTGATGAAAAACTGTTTTTT. Amino acid sequence: CASSPASGQGDEKLFF.

The V gene is TRBV9, the J gene TRBJ2-3, with 9 positions matching TRBD2. The CDR3 consists of 13 residues. The V gene end was trimmed by 4 bases and the J gene end by 6 bases; junction bases not matched to a gene: 3. CDR1 is SGDLS, CDR2 YYNGEE, per germline. CDR3 region: CASSQSGGDTQYF. As DNA, the CDR3 is TGTGCCAGCAGCCAGAGCGGGGGGGATACGCAGTATTTT.

The chain recombines TRBV6-5 with TRBJ1-1, with D possibly TRBD1 on 6 matching bases. Looked up from germline, CDR1 is MNHEY and CDR2 is SVGAGI. This CDR3 has 14 amino acids. Trimming removed 2 bases at V and 3 bases at J, with 10 bases between. The CDR3 here is CASSYAGADTEAFF. The CDR3 nucleotides read TGTGCCAGCAGTTACGCAGGGGCGGACACTGAAGCTTTCTTT.

This sequence joins TRBV4-2 and TRBJ2-5; 11 bases map to TRBD2. The CDR3 runs to 16 residues. J lost 3 bases, V lost 5 bases, and 8 bases had no gene match. Germline CDR1 reads LGHNA; CDR2 reads YNFKEQ. The CDR3 sequence: CASSLGLAEGEETQYF. The CDR3 bases are TGTGCCAGCAGCTTGGGACTAGCGGAGGGAGAAGAGACCCAGTACTTC.

The gene calls are TRBV29-1 and TRBJ2-6; D is ambiguous. The ends were cut back, 5 bases at V and 0 bases at J, with 5 bases in the middle. Germline lookup yields CDR1 SQVTM and CDR2 ANQGSEA. The CDR3 runs to 13 residues. CDR3 nucleotide sequence: TGCAGCGTTCGAGTCTCTGGGGCCAACGTCCTGACTTTC. It specifies CSVRVSGANVLTF.

CDR3 bases: TGTGCCAGCTCGCCGGGACAGCACTACGAGCAGTACTTC. Translated, it gives CASSPGQHYEQYF. This chain connects TRBV18 to TRBJ2-7; 7 positions match TRBD1. The CDR3 spans 13 residues. V lost 6 bases to trimming and J lost 3 bases; unmatched junction nucleotides: 5. Per the germline V gene, CDR1 is KGHSH and CDR2 is LQKENI. The full variable domain, its missing parts supplied by reference TRBV18 and TRBJ2-7, is NAGVMQNPRHLVRRRGQEARLRCSPMKGHSHVYWYRQLPEEGLKFMVYLQKENIIDESGMPKERFSAEFPKEGPSILRIQQVVRGDSAAYFCASSPGQHYEQYFGPGTRLTVT.

CDR3 DNA sequence: TGTGCCTCTGACAGGGGCGGAGAGACCCAGTACTTC. Protein: CASDRGGETQYF. The chain carries TRBV30 and TRBJ2-5; 8 bases line up with TRBD1. V shed 7 bases and J 4 bases; nucleotides not matched to a gene: 5. Germline V lookup: CDR1 GTSNPN, CDR2 SVGIG (reference sequence). CDR3 length: 12 amino acids. Drawing the rest from reference TRBV30 and TRBJ2-5, the complete variable domain is SQTIHQWPATLVQPVGSPLSLECTVEGTSNPNLYWYRQAAGRGLQLLFYSVGIGQISSEVPQNLSASRPQDRQFILSSKKLLLSDSGFYLCASDRGGETQYFGPGTRLLVL.

As concerns this clone: The same CDR3 arises from other DNA sequences in this sample as well. The DNA for the CDR3 is TGTGCCTGGAGTGTACAGGGGCAGCCCCAGCATTTT. Protein product: CAWSVQGQPQHF. This rearrangement joins TRBV30 to TRBJ1-5; TRBD1 aligns across 7 bases. This CDR3 comprises 12 residues. Germline CDR1 GTSNPN, CDR2 SVGIG (reference sequence). Trimming at V came to 0 bases and at J to 7 bases, leaving 0 bases not matched to a gene.

The rearrangement links TRBV19 to TRBJ1-2, with a weak D call TRBD1 (5 bases). The V gene's germline CDR1 is LNHDA and CDR2 SQIVND (reference sequence). V lost 3 bases and J lost 7, with 15 bases in between. The CDR3 has 14 residues. CDR3 nucleotide sequence: TGTGCCAGTAGTATCGATGGTCTACAGGCTGGCTACACCTTC. It yields the protein CASSIDGLQAGYTF.

Regarding this clone: Sequence at one end of the junction differs from germline and may be a read error. The J gene is TRBJ2-3, the V gene TRBV30; D call uncertain. The CDR3 spans 11 residues. Germline V gene data show CDR1 as GTSNPN and CDR2 as SVGIG (reference sequence). As DNA, the CDR3 is TGTGCCTGGAGTGTCACAGATGCGCAGTATTTT. Translation: CAWSVTDAQYF.

Comment on this clone: The sample contains more than one DNA sequence encoding this CDR3. The chain uses TRBV9 and TRBJ1-6; D is unclear. The V end was cut by 0 bases, the J end by 0 bases, with 13 bases between. The CDR3 spans 18 residues. From germline, CDR1 is SGDLS and CDR2 YYNGEE. The CDR3 protein is CASSVDGGLSSYNSPLHF. CDR3 sequence (DNA): TGTGCCAGCAGCGTAGACGGTGGACTGAGCTCCTATAATTCACCCCTCCACTTT.

This chain joins TRBV6-1 and TRBJ1-2, with D hard to call. Germline assignment: CDR1 MNHNS and CDR2 SASEGT. V lost 8 bases and J 7 bases, leaving 14 bases between the germline ends. CDR3 size: 12 residues. Written as DNA, the CDR3 is TGTGCCAGCTCGTCCCCGTACTCTGGCTACACCTTC. This sequence encodes CASSSPYSGYTF.

J is TRBJ2-5 and V is TRBV19; the match to TRBD1 covers 8 bases. V was pared by 6 bases and J by 4 bases, with 7 bases of the junction left unmatched. CDR3 size: 14 residues. Per the germline V gene, CDR1 is LNHDA and CDR2 is SQIVND (reference sequence). Here the CDR3 DNA reads TGTGCCAGTAGCCCGACAGGGGCGATAGAGACCCAGTACTTC. Translating it yields CASSPTGAIETQYF.

The V and J genes are TRBV27 and TRBJ1-5; 7 bases map to TRBD1. The length of the CDR3 is 15 residues. Germline V CDR1 and CDR2: MNHEY, SMNVEV (reference sequence). V gave up 6 bases and J gave up 2 bases; unmatched junction bases: 7. CDR3 loop: CASSSRQGGNQPQHF. CDR3 bases: TGTGCCAGCAGCTCCCGTCAGGGGGGCAATCAGCCCCAGCATTTT.

This rearrangement joins TRBV25-1 to TRBJ2-5, with D perhaps TRBD1 (6 bases). Germline V gives CDR1 MGHDK, CDR2 SYGVNS. Trimming pared 6 bases from V and 5 bases from J, leaving 13 bases between. The CDR3 is 13 residues long. The CDR3 DNA is TGTGCCAGCAGCCTGGGGGCCGGGGAGACCCAGTACTTC. Translation: CASSLGAGETQYF.

V gene TRBV7-8 combines with J gene TRBJ1-1; no reliable D call. V was trimmed by 2 bases and J by 5 bases, leaving 9 bases between them. This CDR3 region has 13 residues. CDR1 is SGHVS, CDR2 FQNEAQ, per germline. CDR3 DNA: TGTGCCAGCAGCTTAAATTCGGGTACTGAAGCTTTCTTT. Amino acid sequence: CASSLNSGTEAFF.

This chain connects TRBV19 to TRBJ1-2, with 8 bases matching TRBD1. CDR1 and CDR2 from the germline V gene are LNHDA and SQIVND (reference sequence). The CDR3 length is 13 residues. Germline trimming cut 9 bases from V and 7 bases from J; bases unmatched to any gene: 10. CDR3 protein: CASSGQEVRGYTF. The CDR3, as DNA: TGTGCCAGCTCGGGACAGGAGGTTCGTGGCTACACCTTC. Combining the CDR3 with reference TRBV19 and TRBJ1-2 gives the whole variable domain DGGITQSPKYLFRKEGQNVTLSCEQNLNHDAMYWYRQDPGQGLRLIYYSQIVNDFQKGDIAEGYSVSREKKESFPLTVTSAQKNPTAFYLCASSGQEVRGYTFGSGTRLTVV.